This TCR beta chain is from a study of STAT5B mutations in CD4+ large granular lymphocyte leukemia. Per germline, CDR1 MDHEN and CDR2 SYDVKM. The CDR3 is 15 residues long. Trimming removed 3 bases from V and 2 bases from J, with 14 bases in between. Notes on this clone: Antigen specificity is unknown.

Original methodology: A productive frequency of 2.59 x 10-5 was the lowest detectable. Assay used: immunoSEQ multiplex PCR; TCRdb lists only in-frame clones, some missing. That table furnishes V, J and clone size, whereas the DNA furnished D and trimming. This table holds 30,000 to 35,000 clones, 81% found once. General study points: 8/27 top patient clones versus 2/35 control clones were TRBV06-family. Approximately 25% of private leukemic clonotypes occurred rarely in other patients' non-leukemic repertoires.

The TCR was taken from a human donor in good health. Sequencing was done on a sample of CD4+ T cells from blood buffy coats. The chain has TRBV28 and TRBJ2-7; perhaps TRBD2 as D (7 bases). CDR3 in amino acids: CASSLVGGGAYEQYF. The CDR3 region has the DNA TGTGCCAGCAGTTTGGTGGGAGGGGGGGCCTACGAGCAGTACTTC.